The 30 T cell receptor beta chains below were found in one sample sequenced in a study of read filtering for tumor transcriptome and immune sequencing. From 300 to 450 ng of RNA, a library with molecular barcoded alpha/delta and beta/gamma adaptors was made. TCRdb analysed the reads with MiXCR anew, one entry per CDR3 protein. This sample has approximately 140,000 distinct CDR3 sequences; approximately 13% occur once, and the top ten carry more than 6.5%. The specimen sequenced was a population of CD138-negative cells sorted from bone marrow. These receptors came from a donor at least 40 years old with multiple myeloma.

On this clonotype: At one end the junction does not follow the germline gene, possibly because of a read error. The V call is TRBV6-5, the J call TRBJ2-1; 9 bases are shared with TRBD1. This CDR3 comprises 15 residues. The germline V gene has CDR1 MNHEY and CDR2 SVGAGI. CDR3 loop: CASSLQGARYSEQFF. The CDR3 DNA follows: TGTGCAAGCAGCCTACAGGGGGCGCGGTACAGTGAGCAGTTCTTC.

This clonotype was recorded at least ten times. V usage is TRBV20-1 and J usage is TRBJ1-4; D is unclear. Trimming shortened V by 2 bases and J by 5 bases, and 9 bases separated the two germline ends. The CDR3 totals 13 residues. The germline gives CDR1 DFQATT, CDR2 SNEGSKA (reference sequence). CDR3 region: CSARSPENEKLFF. The CDR3, as DNA: TGCAGTGCTAGAAGTCCCGAGAATGAAAAACTGTTTTTT.

The chain couples TRBV9 to TRBJ2-1, with 9 bases aligning to TRBD2. Germline-derived CDR1 and CDR2 are SGDLS and YYNGEE. V lost 5 bases, J lost 8 bases, and 11 bases stayed unmatched. The CDR3 contains 15 residues. CDR3 sequence (DNA): TGTGCCAGCAGACCCGGGTCTAGCGGGATTCATGAGCAGTTCTTC. Translated: CASRPGSSGIHEQFF.

The chain employs TRBV7-8 and TRBJ2-1; D not certain. CDR1 is SGHVS and CDR2 is FQNEAQ in the germline V gene. The germline V and J ends were trimmed by 1 base and 0 bases, with 7 bases remaining between them. The CDR3 is made up of 15 amino acids. The CDR3 protein is CASSLVPSSYNEQFF. The CDR3 DNA sequence: TGTGCCAGCAGCTTAGTCCCGAGCTCCTACAATGAGCAGTTCTTC.

This clonotype appeared many times. The chain uses TRBV6-5 and TRBJ2-3; D unresolved. The germline V and J ends were trimmed by 2 bases and 2 bases, with 11 bases remaining between them. The CDR3 spans 15 residues. From germline, CDR1 is MNHEY and CDR2 SVGAGI. CDR3 in amino acids: CASSYGPIPTDTQYF. The CDR3 DNA reads TGTGCCAGCAGTTACGGGCCTATCCCCACAGATACGCAGTATTTT.

By sample share, this clonotype is medium-sized. One end of the junction varies from germline; a read error may be responsible. This sequence joins TRBV5-1 and TRBJ2-1; no firm D call. The CDR3 has 12 amino acids. The germline CDR1 and CDR2 sequences are SGHRS and YFSETQ. The CDR3 DNA reads as TGTGCCAGCAGCTTGATAGGTTTAGAGCAGTTCTTC. It is translated as CASSLIGLEQFF.

This clonotype was seen many times. The chain recombines TRBV5-5 with TRBJ1-5; the D gene is possibly TRBD1 (5 bases). Trimming left V 0 bases short and J 2 bases short, with 9 bases between. Germline V gives CDR1 SGHKS, CDR2 YYEKEE (reference sequence). The CDR3 runs 15 residues. This CDR3 reads CASSLGRVGNQPQHF. For the CDR3, the DNA is TGTGCCAGCAGCTTGGGCAGGGTAGGCAATCAGCCCCAGCATTTT.

This clonotype was counted ten times or more. This chain connects TRBV29-1 to TRBJ2-3, with 15 bases aligning to TRBD2. Germline CDR1 SQVTM, CDR2 ANQGSEA. Losses at the gene ends were 3 bases for V and 0 bases for J; bases not matched to a gene: 7. There are 18 residues in the CDR3. This CDR3 reads CSVEGLAGGVQSTDTQYF. The CDR3 DNA sequence: TGCAGCGTTGAGGGACTAGCGGGAGGTGTACAAAGCACAGATACGCAGTATTTT.

This clonotype was seen many times. The chain uses TRBV9 and TRBJ2-1; D gene uncertain. The CDR3 loop spans 17 amino acids. Between the trimmed V and J ends, which lost 2 bases and 8 bases, there was a span of 23 bases. From germline, CDR1 is SGDLS and CDR2 YYNGEE. The CDR3 here is CASSVYGLDLEGDEQFF. The CDR3 bases are TGTGCCAGCAGCGTCTATGGCTTGGACCTCGAAGGCGATGAGCAGTTCTTC. The whole variable domain, filled in from reference TRBV9 and TRBJ2-1, reads DSGVTQTPKHLITATGQRVTLRCSPRSGDLSVYWYQQSLDQGLQFLIQYYNGEERAKGNILERFSAQQFPDLHSELNLSSLELGDSALYFCASSVYGLDLEGDEQFFGPGTRLTVL.

Many counts were recorded for this clonotype. The chain couples TRBV5-4 to TRBJ2-7; no firm D call. CDR1 is SGHNT, CDR2 YYREEE, per germline (reference sequence). V gave up 0 bases and J gave up 0 bases, with 7 bases separating them. This CDR3 contains 14 residues. The CDR3 DNA is TGTGCCAGCAGCTTGGACAAGTACTCCTACGAGCAGTACTTC. Protein product: CASSLDKYSYEQYF.

Ten or more counts support this clonotype. The rearrangement uses TRBV29-1 and TRBJ2-3; 8 bases line up with TRBD1. Looked up from germline, CDR1 is SQVTM and CDR2 is ANQGSEA. With V trimmed by 7 bases and J by 1 base, 4 bases remained unmatched. The CDR3 is 13 amino acids. DNA for the CDR3: TGCAGCGCCCAGGGGGCAGGCACAGATACGCAGTATTTT. Its translation is CSAQGAGTDTQYF.

This clonotype was seen ten or more times. The chain employs TRBV19 and TRBJ2-2; D is unclear. Germline V CDR1 and CDR2: LNHDA, SQIVND (reference sequence). The V end was cut by 1 base, the J end by 5 bases, with 5 bases between. The CDR3 runs to 13 residues. The CDR3 nucleotides read TGTGCCAGTAGTATAGGGGGAACCGGGGAGCTGTTTTTT. The encoded protein is CASSIGGTGELFF.

Many counts were recorded for this clonotype. The chain joins TRBV10-2 to TRBJ2-2; D gene ambiguous. V was clipped by 5 bases and J by 0 bases, with 13 bases between them. This CDR3 region has 16 residues. Germline CDR1 and CDR2: WSHSY and SAAADI. The CDR3 bases are TGCGCCAGCAGTCTAACCGCAAAGCCGAACACCGGGGAGCTGTTTTTT. It translates to CASSLTAKPNTGELFF.

This clonotype showed up many times. The chain has TRBV7-2 and TRBJ2-2; 12 nucleotides agree with TRBD2. This CDR3 has 17 residues. From germline, CDR1 is SGHTA and CDR2 FQGNSA. V shed 5 bases, J shed 4 bases, and the junction held 8 bases outside the gene matches. CDR3 in DNA: TGTGCCAGCAGCGATAAGACTAGCGGGAGAATCACCGGGGAGCTGTTTTTT. It specifies CASSDKTSGRITGELFF.

Turning to this clonotype: A single base separates this from a much larger clone, so it may be a read error. The chain is built from TRBV7-2 and TRBJ2-3, with 9 bases fitting TRBD2. CDR1 and CDR2 (germline): SGHTA, FQGNSA. This CDR3 comprises 17 residues. Trimming at V came to 5 bases and at J to 2 bases, leaving 11 bases not matched to a gene. The CDR3 loop reads CASSQWGAGGSTDTQYF. The CDR3, as DNA: TGTGCCAGCAGCCAATGGGGAGCGGGAGGATCCACAGATACGCAGTATTTT.

About this clonotype: Given a much more abundant clone one base away, this may be a read error. The chain couples TRBV29-1 to TRBJ2-5; no reliable D call. Looked up from germline, CDR1 is SQVTM and CDR2 is ANQGSEA. This CDR3 comprises 13 residues. Trimming shortened V by 0 bases and J by 4 bases, and 9 bases separated the two germline ends. In DNA, the CDR3 is TGCAGCGTTGAAGATAGGTCAATAGAGACCCAGTACTTC. As protein: CSVEDRSIETQYF. Based on the CDR3 plus reference TRBV29-1 and TRBJ2-5, the full variable domain is SAVISQKPSRDICQRGTSLTIQCQVDSQVTMMFWYRQQPGQSLTLIATANQGSEATYESGFVIDKFPISRPNLTFSTLTVSNMSPEDSSIYLCSVEDRSIETQYFGPGTRLLVL.

On this clonotype itself: A much larger clone sits a single nucleotide away, making a read error possible. The chain combines TRBV27 with TRBJ2-7; 8 bases are a match to TRBD2. The V and J ends lost 6 bases and 6 bases, in that order; junction bases with no gene match: 13. The CDR3 is 15 residues long. CDR1 MNHEY and CDR2 SMNVEV come from the germline V gene (reference sequence). Written as DNA, the CDR3 is TGTGCCAGCAGCAGGACTAGCAGGAGGGCGGCCGAGCAGTACTTC. Translating it yields CASSRTSRRAAEQYF.

This clonotype was seen at least ten times. V gene TRBV5-1 combines with J gene TRBJ1-1, with 7 bases that match TRBD1. V dropped 5 bases and J dropped 4; count of bases not matched to a gene: 8. The germline gives CDR1 SGHRS, CDR2 YFSETQ. This CDR3 region has 14 residues. The CDR3 here is CASRVGGGGTEAFF. The CDR3 nucleotides are TGCGCCAGCAGAGTAGGGGGCGGCGGCACTGAAGCTTTCTTT.

This clonotype was found many times. The genes are TRBV6-6 and TRBJ1-5, with TRBD1 as a possible D gene (6 bases). Trimming took 7 bases from V and 7 from J, leaving 14 bases between them. CDR3 size: 13 residues. Germline V lookup: CDR1 MNHNY, CDR2 SVGAGI (reference sequence). CDR3 in DNA: TGTGCCAGCACCCGGGGGGCCAGGCAGCCCCAGCATTTT. Translating gives CASTRGARQPQHF.

This clonotype was found many times. The V call is TRBV5-1, the J call TRBJ2-7, with D perhaps TRBD1 (5 bases). Trimming took off 4 bases at V and 7 bases at J, with 18 bases between the two ends. Germline CDR1 SGHRS, CDR2 YFSETQ. The CDR3 is 14 amino acids. The CDR3 nucleotides are TGCGCCAGCAGCATGACAGATTTTCTTGGGGAGCAGTACTTC. Translated: CASSMTDFLGEQYF.

The chain carries TRBV5-5 and TRBJ1-5; tentative D call: TRBD1 (5 bases). V was cut by 4 bases and J by 2 bases, with 16 bases left in between. CDR1 and CDR2 from the germline V gene are SGHKS and YYEKEE (reference sequence). CDR3 length: 16 residues. DNA of the CDR3: TGTGCCAGCAGCCGATCAGTGGGGGAGGGCAATCAGCCCCAGCATTTT. Encoded protein: CASSRSVGEGNQPQHF.

Of note for this clonotype: This is likely a read error, given that the CDR3 carries no conserved phenylalanine or tryptophan at its end. The rearrangement joins TRBV29-1 to TRBJ1-2; D remains unclear. The CDR3 covers 14 residues. CDR1 and CDR2 from the germline V gene are SQVTM and ANQGSEA. Trimming pared 6 bases from V and 6 bases from J, leaving 20 bases between. The CDR3 sequence: CSVDGRGKTDGYTL. The CDR3 DNA follows: TGCAGCGTCGATGGCAGAGGAAAGACTGATGGCTACACCCTC.

This clonotype was observed at least ten times. The chain links TRBV5-1 to TRBJ1-5, with D possibly matching TRBD1 (5 bases). Deletions cut 5 bases from V and 4 bases from J, with 16 bases between. In germline, CDR1 is SGHRS, CDR2 YFSETQ. This CDR3 has 15 residues. The CDR3 nucleotides read TGCGCCAGCAGGCCGGGTTGGGGGAGTAATCAGCCCCAGCATTTT. Translating it yields CASRPGWGSNQPQHF.

This clonotype was recorded at least ten times. V and J are TRBV15 and TRBJ2-3, with 10 bases matching TRBD2. Germline CDR1 reads LNHNV; CDR2 reads YYDKDF (reference sequence). This CDR3 contains 18 residues. The junction had 8 bases not matched to a gene; V was cut back by 0 bases and J by 2 bases. CDR3 sequence reads: CATSRDTLAGAPTDTQYF. The CDR3 nucleotides read TGTGCCACCAGCAGAGATACGCTAGCGGGGGCACCCACAGATACGCAGTATTTT. The variable domain in full, with the rest retrieved from reference TRBV15 and TRBJ2-3, is DAMVIQNPRYQVTQFGKPVTLSCSQTLNHNVMYWYQQKSSQAPKLLFHYYDKDFNNEADTPDNFQSRRPNTSFCFLDIRSPGLGDTAMYLCATSRDTLAGAPTDTQYFGPGTRLTVL.

This clonotype was picked up many times. This chain links TRBV12-3 or TRBV12-4 with TRBJ1-1, with 8 bases aligning to TRBD1. The CDR3 consists of 13 residues. Trimming at V came to 4 bases and at J to 5 bases, leaving 3 bases not matched to a gene. For the CDR3, the DNA is TGTGCCAGCAGTTGGACAGGGCCAACTGAAGCTTTCTTT. Protein sequence: CASSWTGPTEAFF.

The rearrangement links TRBV19 to TRBJ2-4, with D uncertain. Germline values: CDR1 LNHDA, CDR2 SQIVND (reference sequence). The CDR3 length is 16 residues. V shed 4 bases and J shed 0 bases, with 13 bases lying between them. The CDR3 DNA follows: TGTGCCAGTAGTACCGTAACAGACGTAGCCAAAAACATTCAGTACTTC. It is translated as CASSTVTDVAKNIQYF.

This clonotype was seen just once. A much larger clonotype is one base distant, so this may be a read error. The V call is TRBV6-5, the J call TRBJ1-1; possible D gene TRBD1, 6 bases. The CDR3 has 15 residues. Germline CDR1 MNHEY, CDR2 SVGAGI. CDR3 nucleotides: TGTGCCAGCAGTTACCTTACAGGGACGAACACTGTAGCTTTCTTT. Protein: CASSYLTGTNTVAFF.

This clonotype was seen at least ten times. With a much larger clone just one base away, this may be a read error. The chain recombines TRBV7-2 with TRBJ2-1; D gene uncertain. The CDR3 runs to 13 residues. Per the germline V gene, CDR1 is SGHTA and CDR2 is FQGNSA. The CDR3 is CACSLDLDNEQFF. CDR3 sequence (DNA): TGTGCCTGCAGCTTAGACTTGGACAATGAGCAGTTCTTC. Variable domain in full (rest from reference TRBV7-2 and TRBJ2-1): GAGVSQSPSNKVTEKGKDVELRCDPISGHTALYWYRQSLGQGLEFLIYFQGNSAPDKSGLPSDRFSAERTGGSVSTLTIQRTQQEDSAVYLCACSLDLDNEQFFGPGTRLTVL.

Notes on this clonotype: The final CDR3 position lacks the conserved phenylalanine or tryptophan, pointing to a likely read error. No DNA is shown, since the ends of the CDR3 on it are uncertain; the CDR3 is the one TCRdb lists. The V and J genes are TRBV19 and TRBJ2-1; TRBD2, as called in the table, went unchecked against the DNA. Looked up from germline, CDR1 is LNHDA and CDR2 is SQIVND (reference sequence). The length of the CDR3 is 17 amino acids, counting both ends. This CDR3 is CASRKGGRASSYNEQIS.

In this sample, this clonotype turned up once. A junction end diverges from the germline sequence, so it may reflect a read error. The J gene is TRBJ1-5, the V gene TRBV19, with D hard to call. CDR1 and CDR2 from the germline V gene are LNHDA and SQIVND (reference sequence). This CDR3 is 12 amino acids long. The CDR3 DNA is TGTGCCAGTACTGAAATAGGTCAGTCCCAGCATTTT. This gives the protein CASTEIGQSQHF.